The rows below give T cell receptor beta chains drawn from one sample of a study of blood T cell repertoires in COVID-19. Data came from immunoSEQ multiplex PCR; TCRdb stores just in-frame clones and leaves some out. Seen here are 330,000 or so clones, more than 85% observed once, and the top ten hold 18%. The source material was PBMCs or T cells enriched from blood (not recorded which). The receptors derive from a woman aged 25-40 years who had recovered from COVID-19. CDR3s include the opening cysteine and the closing phenylalanine or tryptophan. A D gene is named only where the DNA matches it firmly. Size values are once, few and many counts, or a class for expanded clones, and some rows have none.

J gene	clone size	D gene	V gene	CDR3 DNA	CDR3 protein
TRBJ2-1	NA	TRBD2	TRBV4-3	TGCGCCAGCAGCCAAGATTGGACTAGCGGGGGGTCTGAGCAGTTCTTC	CASSQDWTSGGSEQFF
TRBJ2-5	NA	NA	TRBV19	TGTGCCAGTAGTATAACAGGGTCTATGGGGACCCAGTACTTC	CASSITGSMGTQYF
TRBJ2-5	NA	TRBD2	TRBV15	TGTGCCACCAGCACGGCGGGGGGTGGCGAGACCCAGTACTTC	CATSTAGGGETQYF
TRBJ2-1	NA	NA	TRBV5-1	TGCGCCAGCAGCTTGGTTCTAGAGAGCAATGAGCAGTTCTTC	CASSLVLESNEQFF
TRBJ2-1	NA	NA	TRBV15	TGTGCCACCAGCAGAGCCATACTACAGGGCAATGAGCAGTTCTTC	CATSRAILQGNEQFF
TRBJ2-3	NA	NA	TRBV11-3	TGTGCCAGCAGCGCTCAGGGGTTTGCAGATACGCAGTATTTT	CASSAQGFADTQYF
TRBJ2-7	NA	TRBD1	TRBV19	TGTGCCAGTAGGACTACCGGGACAGGGTTCAACGAGCAGTACTTC	CASRTTGTGFNEQYF
TRBJ1-2	once	NA	TRBV28	TGTGCCAGCAGTTCCGCGTGGCAGGGAGGGGGCTATGGCTACACCTTC	CASSSAWQGGGYGYTF
TRBJ2-2	once	NA	TRBV12-3/TRBV12-4	TGTGCCAGCAGTTTAAGCTCCGGGGAGCTGTTTTTT	CASSLSSGELFF
TRBJ1-4	few	NA	TRBV4-1	TGCGCCAGCAGCCTTGCCCTGCGGCGAACTAATGAAAAACTGTTTTTT	CASSLALRRTNEKLFF
TRBJ2-7	once	NA	TRBV21-1	TGTGCCAGCAGCAAAGAGGTTCCAGGGGGCCCCTACGAGCAGTACTTC	CASSKEVPGGPYEQYF
TRBJ2-1	NA	TRBD2	TRBV7-9	TGTGCCAGCATGCCTCCGGGACTAGCGGGAGGAGTCAATGAGCAGTTCTTC	CASMPPGLAGGVNEQFF
TRBJ1-2	NA	TRBD1	TRBV18	TGTGCCAGCTCATACGACAGGGCGGCCTATGGCTACACCTTC	CASSYDRAAYGYTF
TRBJ1-2	NA	TRBD1	TRBV5-8	TGTGCCAGCAGCTTTCTCCTCAGGACAGGGGGCTACACCTTC	CASSFLLRTGGYTF
TRBJ1-1	NA	NA	TRBV28	TGTGCCAGCAGTTTAGGGCACAGGAACACTGAAGCTTTCTTT	CASSLGHRNTEAFF
TRBJ2-1	NA	TRBD2	TRBV7-2	TGTGCCAGCAGCTTATCAAGCGGGGATTACAATGAGCAGTTCTTC	CASSLSSGDYNEQFF
TRBJ2-5	NA	TRBD1	TRBV25-1	TGTGCCAGCAGTGACCCGGGACAGCAAGAGACCCAGTACTTC	CASSDPGQQETQYF
TRBJ2-5	once	NA	TRBV7-3	TGTGCCAGCAGCTTAGGGCAGGGCTTAGAGACCCAGTACTTC	CASSLGQGLETQYF
TRBJ1-3	NA	NA	TRBV7-8	TGTGCCAGCAGCTCTCGGACTGTTCCTGGAAACACCATATATTTT	CASSSRTVPGNTIYF
TRBJ1-1	NA	TRBD1	TRBV11-2	TGTGCCAGCAGCTTAGCCCCACTTATAACAGGGGGAGGTACTGAAGCTTTCTTT	CASSLAPLITGGGTEAFF
TRBJ1-5	NA	NA	TRBV7-2	TGTGCCAGCAGCTTAGACTACAGGAGTTTGGGTTTTCAGCCCCAGCATTTT	CASSLDYRSLGFQPQHF
TRBJ2-2	NA	NA	TRBV19	TGTGCCAGTAGTATGGGGGGTTTGGGCGGGGAGCTGTTTTTT	CASSMGGLGGELFF